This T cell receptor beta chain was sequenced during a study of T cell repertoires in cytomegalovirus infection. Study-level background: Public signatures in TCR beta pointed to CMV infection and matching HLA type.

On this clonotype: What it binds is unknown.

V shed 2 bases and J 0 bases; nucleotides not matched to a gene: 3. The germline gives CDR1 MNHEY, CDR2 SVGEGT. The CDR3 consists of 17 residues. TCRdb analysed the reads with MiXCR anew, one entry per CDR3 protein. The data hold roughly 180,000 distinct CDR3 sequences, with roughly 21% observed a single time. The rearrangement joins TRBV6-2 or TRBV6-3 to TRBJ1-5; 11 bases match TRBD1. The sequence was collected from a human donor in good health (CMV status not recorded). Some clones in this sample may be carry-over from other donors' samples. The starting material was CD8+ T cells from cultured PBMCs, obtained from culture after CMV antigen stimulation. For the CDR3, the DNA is TGTGCCAGCAGTTACGAGGACAGGGGGCATAGCAATCAGCCCCAGCATTTT. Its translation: CASSYEDRGHSNQPQHF.